One and the same sample provided the 27 T cell receptor beta chains below, sequenced in a study of shared clonotypes between healthy human individuals. Only in-frame clones appear in the TCRdb table, and some are missing; sequencing was by immunoSEQ multiplex PCR. This sample has about 380,000 clones, with about 97% found just once. The sequencing input was memory CD8+ T cells sorted from blood. Sample subset: CD45RO+ cells pooled with CCR7-negative TemRA cells. The receptors shown here come from a man aged 25-45 years in good health.

The chain carries TRBV10-3 and TRBJ2-2, with 7 bases identical to TRBD2. This CDR3 spans 14 amino acids. The V gene end was trimmed by 9 bases and the J gene end by 3 bases; junction bases not matched to a gene: 7. CDR1 and CDR2 from the germline V gene are ENHRY and SYGVKD. The CDR3 here is CAIRLASDTGELFF. The CDR3 DNA is TGTGCCATAAGACTAGCCTCGGACACCGGGGAGCTGTTTTTT.

This rearrangement joins TRBV30 to TRBJ2-1, with D tentatively TRBD1 (5 bases). The CDR3 has 11 amino acids. The V and J ends lost 5 bases and 5 bases respectively, with 7 bases between them. The V gene's germline CDR1 is GTSNPN and CDR2 SVGIG (reference sequence). The CDR3 DNA reads TGTGCCTGGGACAGAGACAATGAGCAGTTCTTC. Translating it yields CAWDRDNEQFF.

The rearrangement joins TRBV4-1 to TRBJ1-2; a possible D gene is TRBD1 (6 bases). The germline CDR1 and CDR2 sequences are MGHRA and YSYEKL. The CDR3 runs 18 residues. V lost 4 bases and J lost 8, with 29 bases in between. The CDR3 region is CASSRNHATGGGGNGYTF. The CDR3 nucleotides are TGCGCCAGCAGCCGCAATCACGCCACAGGAGGGGGAGGGAACGGCTACACCTTC.

The chain has TRBV10-3 and TRBJ1-5, with D uncertain. The CDR3 consists of 13 residues. Trimming removed 7 bases from V and 0 bases from J, with 7 bases in between. CDR1 and CDR2 from the germline V gene are ENHRY and SYGVKD. This CDR3 reads CAIKDGSNQPQHF. CDR3 coding DNA: TGTGCCATCAAAGACGGTAGCAATCAGCCCCAGCATTTT.

This chain joins TRBV11-2 and TRBJ1-1; 7 bases fit TRBD1. The CDR3 is 14 amino acids. The V segment lost 6 bases and the J segment 9 bases; nucleotides outside the gene matches: 13. Per germline, CDR1 SGHAT and CDR2 FQNNGV. The CDR3 sequence is CASRPVDRAYKAFF. As DNA, the CDR3 is TGTGCCAGCAGACCCGTCGACAGGGCCTACAAAGCTTTCTTT.

The chain is built from TRBV6-5 and TRBJ2-7, with TRBD2 matching 14 bases. The trim removed 0 bases at V and 6 bases at J, leaving 4 bases unmatched. The germline V gene encodes CDR1 MNHEY and CDR2 SVGAGI. This CDR3 is 16 amino acids long. The chain's CDR3 is CASSYSGLAGGFEQYF. In DNA form, the CDR3 reads TGTGCCAGCAGTTACTCCGGACTAGCGGGAGGTTTCGAGCAGTACTTC.

With respect to this clone: Other nucleotide sequences from this sample produce the same CDR3. J is TRBJ2-2 and V is TRBV7-9; D is perhaps TRBD1 or TRBD2 (6 bases each). The germline V gene has CDR1 SEHNR and CDR2 FQNEAQ (reference sequence). CDR3 length: 14 residues. Trimming pared 8 bases from V and 0 bases from J, leaving 10 bases between. The CDR3 DNA reads TGTGCCAGCGGTGGGGGGCCGAACACCGGGGAGCTGTTTTTT. Residues: CASGGGPNTGELFF.

This clone appeared once. The sample carries other DNA sequences with the same CDR3. This CDR3 reads CASSSGNTEAFF. CDR3 coding DNA: TGTGCCAGCAGTTCAGGGAACACTGAAGCTTTCTTT. The chain is built from TRBV27 and TRBJ1-1; D is undetermined. Trimming cost V 4 bases and J 1 base, with 4 bases left between them. CDR1 and CDR2 (germline): MNHEY, SMNVEV (reference sequence). The CDR3 has 12 amino acids.

This clone was picked up one time. This chain joins TRBV11-1 and TRBJ2-2; 8 bases align to TRBD1. The CDR3 length is 14 residues. J lost 6 bases, V lost 2 bases, and 2 bases had no gene match. Germline V gives CDR1 SGHAT, CDR2 FQDESV (reference sequence). CDR3 amino acids: CASSLTTGAGELFF. For the CDR3, the DNA is TGTGCCAGCAGCTTAACGACAGGGGCCGGGGAGCTGTTTTTT. The variable domain in full, with the rest retrieved from reference TRBV11-1 and TRBJ2-2, is EAEVAQSPRYKITEKSQAVAFWCDPISGHATLYWYRQILGQGPELLVQFQDESVVDDSQLPKDRFSAERLKGVDSTLKIQPAELGDSAMYLCASSLTTGAGELFFGEGSRLTVL.

This clone was detected only a few times. The chain carries TRBV19 and TRBJ2-1, with 10 bases that match TRBD2. Looked up from germline, CDR1 is LNHDA and CDR2 is SQIVND (reference sequence). The CDR3 sequence is 13 residues long. Trimming cost V 4 bases and J 9 bases; bases outside gene matches: 3. The CDR3 nucleotides read TGTGCCAGTAGTACTAGCGGGGGATCTGAGCAGTTCTTC. Translated: CASSTSGGSEQFF.

The V gene is TRBV1, the J gene TRBJ1-2. TRBV1 is flagged as a pseudogene. The CDR3 length is 17 residues. This CDR3 reads CTSSHSQIESFNYGYTF. The CDR3, as DNA: TGCACCAGCAGCCATAGTCAGATAGAATCCTTTAACTATGGCTACACCTTC.

This clone was seen a single time. In the same sample, other DNA sequences code for this CDR3. The chain employs TRBV25-1 and TRBJ2-1; 7 bases map to TRBD2. CDR3 length equals 13 residues. Unmatched junction bases numbered 0, after V lost 4 bases and J lost 3 bases. Germline V gene lookup returns CDR1 MGHDK and CDR2 SYGVNS. CDR3 bases: TGTGCCAGCAGTGGGACTAGCTACAATGAGCAGTTCTTC. It translates to CASSGTSYNEQFF.

The chain employs TRBV5-4 and TRBJ2-3; 11 bases match TRBD1. The V gene's germline CDR1 is SGHNT and CDR2 YYREEE (reference sequence). The junction had 13 bases not matched to a gene; V was cut back by 4 bases and J by 0 bases. This CDR3 contains 19 residues. The CDR3 protein is CASSQSRTGGRQSTDTQYF. The CDR3 DNA follows: TGTGCCAGCAGCCAATCAAGGACAGGGGGCCGACAAAGCACAGATACGCAGTATTTT.

The genes are TRBV28 and TRBJ1-4; D is uncertain. The CDR3 consists of 12 residues. The germline V gene has CDR1 MDHEN and CDR2 SYDVKM. The germline V and J ends were trimmed by 8 bases and 11 bases, with 15 bases remaining between them. The CDR3 region is CASAKNGLKLFF. The DNA of the CDR3 is TGTGCCAGCGCAAAAAATGGACTTAAACTGTTTTTT.

This chain uses TRBV7-9 with TRBJ1-1, with D possibly TRBD1 on 5 matching bases. From germline, CDR1 is SEHNR and CDR2 FQNEAQ (reference sequence). The CDR3 extends over 13 amino acids. V lost 2 bases, J lost 13 bases, and 17 bases lay in between. The CDR3 bases are TGTGCCAGCAGCTTAATGGGGGGATGGGAGCTTTTCTTT. This translates into CASSLMGGWELFF.

This chain uses TRBV6-5 with TRBJ2-2, with 8 bases matching TRBD1. CDR3 size: 13 residues. Trimming removed 8 bases from V and 4 bases from J; junction bases left unmatched: 3. Germline CDR1 MNHEY, CDR2 SVGAGI. The CDR3 nucleotides are TGTGCCAGCCACAGGGGGATCACCGGGGAGCTGTTTTTT. As protein: CASHRGITGELFF.

V and J are TRBV18 and TRBJ1-4; D remains ambiguous. The CDR3 spans 17 residues. Trimming took off 4 bases at V and 0 bases at J, with 15 bases between the two ends. Per the germline V gene, CDR1 is KGHSH and CDR2 is LQKENI. This chain's CDR3 is CASSRFNSGATNEKLFF. As DNA, the CDR3 is TGTGCCAGCTCACGTTTTAACTCCGGAGCAACTAATGAAAAACTGTTTTTT.

The rearrangement uses TRBV6-4 and TRBJ1-3, with D possibly being TRBD1 (6 bases). Trimming took 10 bases from V and 3 from J, leaving 25 bases between them. CDR3 length: 17 amino acids. Germline loops: CDR1 MRHNA, CDR2 SNTAGT. The CDR3 DNA follows: TGTGCCAACGATCGGCCCTCCAGGGGTCTGGGTGGAAACACCATATATTTT. It specifies CANDRPSRGLGGNTIYF.

CDR3 loop: CASSLGSLSGNTIYF. CDR3 nucleotide sequence: TGCGCCAGCAGCTTGGGGTCACTCTCTGGAAACACCATATATTTT. The V gene is TRBV5-1, the J gene TRBJ1-3; D uncertain. Per the germline V gene, CDR1 is SGHRS and CDR2 is YFSETQ. V was cut by 0 bases and J by 0 bases, with 7 bases left in between. This CDR3 contains 15 residues.

The chain carries TRBV15 and TRBJ2-2; D not certain. V lost 0 bases, J lost 0 bases, and 11 bases lay in between. The CDR3 covers 17 residues. CDR1 LNHNV and CDR2 YYDKDF come from the germline V gene (reference sequence). The CDR3 is CATSRDHAQANTGELFF. CDR3 DNA sequence: TGTGCCACCAGCAGAGACCACGCGCAGGCGAACACCGGGGAGCTGTTTTTT.

The genes are TRBV9 and TRBJ2-2; D is uncertain. Trimming left V 1 base short and J 4 bases short, with 14 bases between. Germline CDR1 SGDLS, CDR2 YYNGEE. The CDR3 is 16 residues long. DNA for the CDR3: TGTGCCAGCAGCGTATATTTAGTTGCCTCCACCGGGGAGCTGTTTTTT. Amino acids: CASSVYLVASTGELFF.

J is TRBJ2-3 and V is TRBV28, with 7 bases that match TRBD1. CDR1 MDHEN and CDR2 SYDVKM come from the germline V gene. V shed 6 bases and J 6 bases; nucleotides not matched to a gene: 3. CDR3 length: 12 amino acids. Here the CDR3 reads CASRIGGDTQYF. DNA for the CDR3: TGTGCCAGCAGAATAGGGGGCGATACGCAGTATTTT.

The genes are TRBV30 and TRBJ1-4, with TRBD1 matching 7 bases. With 4 bases clipped from V and 8 bases from J, the junction kept 4 bases outside the gene matches. The CDR3 contains 12 residues. Germline loops: CDR1 GTSNPN, CDR2 SVGIG (reference sequence). In DNA form, the CDR3 reads TGTGCCTGGAACAGGGGTAGGGAAAAACTGTTTTTT. It is translated as CAWNRGREKLFF. The full variable domain, rest sourced from reference TRBV30 and TRBJ1-4, is SQTIHQWPATLVQPVGSPLSLECTVEGTSNPNLYWYRQAAGRGLQLLFYSVGIGQISSEVPQNLSASRPQDRQFILSSKKLLLSDSGFYLCAWNRGREKLFFGSGTQLSVL.

In regard to this clone: The junction departs from the called germline gene at one end, perhaps through a read error. The J gene is TRBJ1-2, the V gene TRBV5-6; TRBD1 might be the D (6 bases). There are 12 residues in the CDR3. CDR1 SGHDT and CDR2 YYEEEE come from the germline V gene. CDR3 nucleotides: TGTGCCAGCACCTTTGGGGGCGGAGAATTCCTCTTC. This sequence encodes CASTFGGGEFLF. Together with reference TRBV5-6 and TRBJ1-2, the CDR3 gives the full variable domain: DAGVTQSPTHLIKTRGQQVTLRCSPKSGHDTVSWYQQALGQGPQFIFQYYEEEERQRGNFPDRFSGHQFPNYSSELNVNALLLGDSALYLCASTFGGGEFLFGSGTRLTVV.

This clone was observed once. This rearrangement joins TRBV5-5 to TRBJ1-5; D unresolved. Looked up from germline, CDR1 is SGHKS and CDR2 is YYEKEE (reference sequence). This CDR3 has 13 amino acids. Trimming took off 1 base at V and 7 bases at J, with 9 bases between the two ends. CDR3 DNA sequence: TGTGCCAGCAGCTTGATTGACAAGCAGCCCCAGCATTTT. It specifies CASSLIDKQPQHF.

The chain has TRBV20-1 and TRBJ2-1; D not resolved. V was pared by 3 bases and J by 9 bases, with 6 bases between. The CDR3 spans 10 residues. Germline V gene lookup returns CDR1 DFQATT and CDR2 SNEGSKA (reference sequence). The CDR3 here is CSASRTEQFF. CDR3 sequence (DNA): TGCAGTGCTAGCCGGACTGAGCAGTTCTTC.

This clone was found once. The J gene is TRBJ2-1, the V gene TRBV18; 8 nucleotides line up with TRBD2. CDR1 is KGHSH and CDR2 is LQKENI in the germline V gene. With V trimmed by 1 base and J by 4 bases, 0 bases remained unmatched. This CDR3 spans 14 amino acids. This CDR3 reads CASSPQREYNEQFF. As DNA, the CDR3 is TGTGCCAGCTCACCACAGCGGGAGTACAATGAGCAGTTCTTC. The full variable domain, completed using reference TRBV18 and TRBJ2-1, is NAGVMQNPRHLVRRRGQEARLRCSPMKGHSHVYWYRQLPEEGLKFMVYLQKENIIDESGMPKERFSAEFPKEGPSILRIQQVVRGDSAAYFCASSPQREYNEQFFGPGTRLTVL.